The source of this T cell receptor beta chain is a study of blood T cell repertoires in COVID-19. Study-level information: From the United States, Italy and Spain came samples of acute and convalescent COVID-19.

Original processing notes: Cell counts per sample came from amplifying reference gene primers. The protocol was immunoSEQ multiplex PCR, while the TCRdb copy is restricted to in-frame clones and leaves out a portion. V and J calls plus clone size are reproduced from that table; the DNA served to infer D and trimming. This sample has about 310,000 clones, with over 85% found just once. Each participant's cohort was designated according to participant-reported clinical history. Recovered status in Cohort 3 required two negative PCRs, clearance, or symptom resolution. The length of the CDR3 is 16 residues. Per the germline V gene, CDR1 is SEHNR and CDR2 is FQNEAQ (reference sequence). V gave up 2 bases and J gave up 3 bases; unmatched junction bases: 10.

The TCR originated in a woman between 25 and 40 years old who had recovered from COVID-19. The chain uses TRBV7-9 and TRBJ2-7; TRBD1 aligns across 7 bases. Input material: PBMCs or T cells enriched from blood (not recorded which). CDR3: CASSLQGGDAYYEQYF. The CDR3 DNA sequence: TGTGCCAGCAGCTTACAAGGGGGCGACGCCTACTACGAGCAGTACTTC. The variable domain in full, completed from reference TRBV7-9 and TRBJ2-7, reads DTGVSQNPRHKITKRGQNVTFRCDPISEHNRLYWYRQTLGQGPEFLTYFQNEAQLEKSRLLSDRFSAERPKGSFSTLEIQRTEQGDSAMYLCASSLQGGDAYYEQYFGPGTRLTVT.